The 14 T cell receptor beta chains in this list originate from one sample, sequenced in a study of siplizumab effects on memory and regulatory T cells. Profiled with immunoSEQ multiplex PCR; TCRdb holds only in-frame clones, not every one. The sample records over 60,000 clones, roughly nine tenths being singletons. The material sequenced was CD8+ T cells sorted from blood. Receptor source: a human donor in good health.

This chain connects TRBV6-5 to TRBJ2-1; D is unclear. V was cut by 6 bases and J by 4 bases, with 10 bases left in between. CDR1 and CDR2 from the germline V gene are MNHEY and SVGAGI. CDR3 size: 13 residues. The CDR3 DNA is TGTGCCAGCAGCATCGACCTGTACAATGAGCAGTTCTTC. Residues: CASSIDLYNEQFF.

This chain links TRBV5-1 with TRBJ1-1; D is uncertain. The CDR3 is made up of 11 amino acids. The V gene lost 0 bases and the J gene lost 11 bases, with 8 bases spanning the gap. Germline V lookup: CDR1 SGHRS, CDR2 YFSETQ. DNA of the CDR3: TGCGCCAGCAGCTTGGATGGGTTTGCTTTCTTT. Amino acid sequence: CASSLDGFAFF.

The chain combines TRBV19 with TRBJ2-3, with TRBD2 matching 9 bases. Germline loops: CDR1 LNHDA, CDR2 SQIVND (reference sequence). V shed 6 bases, J shed 3 bases, and the junction held 22 bases outside the gene matches. The CDR3 spans 20 residues. The CDR3 DNA reads TGTGCCAGTAGAAACAGGGGAAGTAAAATGGCGGGAGGGCCGACAGATACGCAGTATTTT. It translates to CASRNRGSKMAGGPTDTQYF. Filled out from reference TRBV19 and TRBJ2-3, the complete variable domain reads DGGITQSPKYLFRKEGQNVTLSCEQNLNHDAMYWYRQDPGQGLRLIYYSQIVNDFQKGDIAEGYSVSREKKESFPLTVTSAQKNPTAFYLCASRNRGSKMAGGPTDTQYFGPGTRLTVL.

The gene calls are TRBV27 and TRBJ1-2, with 11 nucleotides matching TRBD1. The CDR3 spans 14 residues. Germline values: CDR1 MNHEY, CDR2 SMNVEV (reference sequence). Germline trimming cut 5 bases from V and 7 bases from J; bases unmatched to any gene: 6. CDR3 DNA: TGTGCCAGCAGTCCAGGACAGGGGGCGAGTGGCTACACCTTC. Translated: CASSPGQGASGYTF.

This chain uses TRBV29-1 with TRBJ2-2; TRBD1 agrees at 7 bases. With V trimmed by 0 bases and J by 7 bases, 8 bases remained unmatched. Germline V gives CDR1 SQVTM, CDR2 ANQGSEA. This CDR3 contains 15 residues. CDR3 in amino acids: CSVEDPTGLHGELFF. CDR3 sequence (DNA): TGCAGCGTTGAAGATCCGACAGGGCTGCACGGGGAGCTGTTTTTT.

This clone was seen a single time. The chain combines TRBV19 with TRBJ1-2; a possible D gene is TRBD1 (5 bases). Trimming pared 5 bases from V and 4 bases from J, leaving 5 bases between. The CDR3 length is 11 residues. Germline CDR1 LNHDA, CDR2 SQIVND (reference sequence). CDR3: CASSDSYGYTF. CDR3 nucleotide sequence: TGTGCCAGTAGTGACAGCTATGGCTACACCTTC.

The V gene is TRBV5-6, the J gene TRBJ2-7; 8 bases fit TRBD2. This CDR3 is 14 amino acids long. Trimming at V came to 4 bases and at J to 4 bases, leaving 7 bases not matched to a gene. The V gene's germline CDR1 is SGHDT and CDR2 YYEEEE. CDR3 coding DNA: TGTGCCAGCAGCACCGGGACTAGTTTTTACGAGCAGTACTTC. Translated, it gives CASSTGTSFYEQYF.

V usage is TRBV18 and J usage is TRBJ1-2, with 7 bases lining up with TRBD1. The V gene end was trimmed by 3 bases and the J gene end by 7 bases; junction bases not matched to a gene: 11. The CDR3 covers 15 residues. Germline loops: CDR1 KGHSH, CDR2 LQKENI. The CDR3 sequence: CASSPPKQGLVGYTF. The CDR3 DNA sequence: TGTGCCAGCTCACCTCCAAAACAGGGGTTGGTTGGCTACACCTTC.

The V and J genes are TRBV9 and TRBJ2-7, with 10 bases matching TRBD2. The CDR3 sequence is 15 residues long. Germline trimming cut 0 bases from V and 3 bases from J; bases unmatched to any gene: 3. Germline V gene data show CDR1 as SGDLS and CDR2 as YYNGEE. In nucleotides, the CDR3 is TGTGCCAGCAGCGTAGAGCTAGCGGGAGACTACGAGCAGTACTTC. Translating it yields CASSVELAGDYEQYF.

The chain joins TRBV27 to TRBJ1-5; the D is unclear. The CDR3 length is 13 residues. Germline lookup yields CDR1 MNHEY and CDR2 SMNVEV (reference sequence). Trimming cost V 4 bases and J 3 bases, with 7 bases left between them. This CDR3 is CASSSGPNQPQHF. The CDR3 coding sequence is TGTGCCAGCAGTTCGGGCCCCAATCAGCCCCAGCATTTT.

The CDR3 spells CASSELAGDYNEQFF. CDR3 DNA sequence: TGTGCCAGCAGCGAACTAGCGGGTGACTACAATGAGCAGTTCTTC. The V gene is TRBV4-2, the J gene TRBJ2-1, with TRBD2 matching 9 bases. The V segment lost 5 bases and the J segment 3 bases; nucleotides outside the gene matches: 5. In germline, CDR1 is LGHNA, CDR2 YNFKEQ. The CDR3 consists of 15 residues.

This sequence joins TRBV5-1 and TRBJ1-1; D ambiguous. The V gene lost 0 bases and the J gene lost 4 bases, with 13 bases spanning the gap. The length of the CDR3 is 15 residues. Germline loops: CDR1 SGHRS, CDR2 YFSETQ. CDR3 DNA sequence: TGCGCCAGCAGCTTGGATACGGGTCGAGTCACTGAAGCTTTCTTT. Its translation is CASSLDTGRVTEAFF.

The J gene is TRBJ1-5, the V gene TRBV29-1; D call uncertain. The CDR3 runs to 12 residues. Germline lookup yields CDR1 SQVTM and CDR2 ANQGSEA. Between the trimmed V and J ends, which lost 4 bases and 6 bases, there was a span of 10 bases. In DNA form, the CDR3 reads TGCAGCGTTGTGACGTTGGGTCAGCCCCAGCATTTT. Translation gives CSVVTLGQPQHF.

The genes are TRBV15 and TRBJ2-1; D not resolved. The CDR3 has 12 amino acids. Trimming removed 3 bases from V and 6 bases from J, with 6 bases in between. The V gene's germline CDR1 is LNHNV and CDR2 YYDKDF (reference sequence). The CDR3 nucleotides read TGTGCCACCAGCAGGACGGCCAATGAGCAGTTCTTC. Residues: CATSRTANEQFF.